This T cell receptor beta chain was captured by sequencing in a study of T cell responses to AZD1222 COVID-19 vaccine (dated by TCRdb to the early 2020s). Regarding the study in general: AZD1222 recipients with second doses at about 4 weeks or about 12 weeks were pooled, because spike-specific TCR depth and breadth did not differ between schedules. TCR sequencing covered more than 230 trial participants: around 210 given two doses of AZD1222 and around 26 given two doses of MenACWY control vaccine. Enrollment into the trials was organized by age into subgroups of 18-55, 56-69 and 70-plus years, and those subgroups contained about 160, 30 and 59 TCR-sequenced participants, respectively.

The paper's findings and limits, for the study overall: Reportedly, almost half of the unique spike-specific TCRs recognized epitopes lying outside the regions that are mutated in the B.1.351 and B.1.1.7 variants. Because no day 14 peak-response samples were available, repertoires were characterized only after the peak T cell response. Vaccine-associated CD4 TCRs spanned the whole spike protein, with dominant responses in regions 160-218 and 743-854. The 56-69-year group was small, and its depth increase did not reach significance, likely because of low power. A significant rise in spike-specific TCR breadth and depth was observed after two AZD1222 doses relative to day 0 and relative to MenACWY recipients. Conclusions about previously exposed vaccinees are limited, since just 5 to 7 AZD1222 recipients were seropositive for SARS-CoV-2 at baseline. Most participants were white British and females outnumbered males, and the authors suggested that clonal diversity may have been underestimated.

On this clone itself: There is no known antigen for this receptor. No much larger clonotype is one base removed from it; base qualities were not supplied.

The CDR3 regions of human TCRbeta chains were subjected to immunosequencing. Turning to the authors' computational methods: Repertoire TCRs were checked for matches against a reference library of SARS-CoV-2-specific TCRs that had been generated using the MIRA antigen-specificity platform. Breadth meant the fraction of unique TCRs that were SARS-CoV-2-associated, whereas depth meant the fraction of total T cells that were SARS-CoV-2-associated. Each spike-specific TCR was assigned to its reactive spike region and to a CD4 or CD8 class using the MIRA data. Log10-transformed breadth and depth values were compared by one-way ANOVA with Sidak's multiple comparisons tests. Drawn from immuneACCESS, this table holds only the in-frame rearrangements with V and J called that TCRdb kept. Clones are partly lost; checked studies trace under half to an unresolved V gene and leave the rest unexplained. V, J and clone size are taken as reported in that table, and D and trimming were inferred from the DNA itself. Present in this sample are 65,000 to 100,000 clones, around 82% of which were seen just once. 22% of the sample is taken by the ten largest.

This specimen's time point label, per the study, means: baseline before first vaccination. Samples from vaccinated people were obtained from the UK trials COV001 and COV002, which included a single-blind randomized controlled phase 2/3 trial of AZD1222 (ChAdOx1 nCoV-19) in healthy adults. For TCRbeta chain sequencing, PBMC samples from trial participants were taken at day 0 and at day 28 after the second dose. CDR1 is given as MNHNS and CDR2 as SASEGT, both from the germline V gene. Reading from cysteine to phenylalanine, the CDR3 counts 14 amino acids. Only the CDR3 DNA stays, 42 bases, in frame from base 1. V loses 2 bases of germline sequence and J loses 7 bases, and the interval between the two ends is 12 bases.

The source was peripheral blood, collected on day 0 of AZD1222 vaccination. The TCR originated in an adult in good health. Recombination connected TRBV6-1 to TRBJ1-5, with the D gene call left open. The nucleotide sequence reads TGTGCCAGCAGTGAACTTGGAGGGAGACAGCCCCAGCATTTT. Its product reads: CASSELGGRQPQHF.